This TCR beta chain was recorded in a study of vaccination effects on CD4 cells after COVID-19. Study background: The post-vaccine samples were taken, at the median, 72 days after the second dose.

Antigen-specific CD4+ T cells were expanded (with viral peptide pools) by the ViraFEST assay ahead of sequencing. The culture ran for 9 to 11 days, and then CD4+ T cells were isolated. All participants had two doses of either the BNT162b2 or mRNA-1273 vaccine. According to the study, vaccine recipients showed no prior SARS-CoV-2 infection and negative nucleocapsid antibodies. They grew two million PBMC in each well, adding 7.5 to 10 IU/ml IL-2 and 7.5 to 10 ug/ml peptides. The authors exchanged half the medium for IL-2 medium on days 3 and 7. This clone appeared once. What it recognizes is unknown. The CDR3 consists of 13 residues. Germline V lookup: CDR1 KGHSH, CDR2 LQKENI. Trimming took 3 bases from V and 8 from J, leaving 11 bases between them. Assay used: immunoSEQ multiplex PCR; TCRdb lists only in-frame clones, some missing. The data hold 30,000 to 40,000 clones, with about 66% observed a single time.

The rearrangement links TRBV18 to TRBJ2-1; a weak D match, TRBD1 (6 bases). The TCR sequence derives from a human donor who received a COVID-19 vaccine. The material was CD4+ T cells from PBMCs cultured with SARS-CoV-2 spike peptides, obtained after COVID-19 vaccination. The CDR3 DNA sequence: TGTGCCAGCTCACCGGACAGTTACGATGAGCAGTTCTTC. Protein sequence: CASSPDSYDEQFF.